This T cell receptor beta chain was observed in a study of CD8+ T cells in alopecia areata. Sequencing templates came from extracted RNA that was reverse transcribed into cDNA. Libraries were prepared by immunoSEQ multiplex PCR; TCRdb keeps only in-frame clonotypes and omits some of them. The repertoire has some 80,000 clones, around 61% of them found once; the top ten carry 23%. Treatment given: oral pan-JAK inhibitor, 5-10 mg twice daily. This specimen was CD8+ T cells sorted from blood, taken at week 24, from a patient treated with tofacitinib. This receptor was identified in a human donor with alopecia areata.

The CDR3 here is CASSPQDRLNTGELFF. CDR3 bases: TGTGCCAGCAGCCCCCAGGACAGACTGAACACCGGGGAGCTGTTTTTT. This chain links TRBV14 with TRBJ2-2, with TRBD1 as a possible D gene (6 bases). V lost 4 bases and J 1 base, leaving 13 bases between the germline ends. CDR3 length: 16 residues. CDR1 SGHDN and CDR2 FVKESK come from the germline V gene.